This T cell receptor beta chain was documented in a study of persistence of HIV-infected CD4 T cells. As for the study in general: Up to about 180 mL blood was drawn at multiple time points; a couple of donors had single-time leukapheresis.

V trimming: 5 bases; J trimming: 5 bases; junction bases outside the gene matches: 14. In germline, CDR1 is SGDLS, CDR2 YYNGEE. This CDR3 has 16 residues. The stimulus was an HIV-1 Gag 15-mer peptide pool, 1 ug/peptide/mL. CD40L-negative CD69-negative CD45RO-high memory CD4+ T cells were sorted as populations depleted of antigen-responding cells. Sequencing used immunoSEQ version 4 in survey mode. Only in-frame clones appear in the TCRdb table, and some are missing; sequencing was by immunoSEQ multiplex PCR. Of some 40,000 clones in the sample, over 75% were seen once. A word on this clone: Its cognate antigen is unknown.

This sample comprised cultured CD4+ T cells from PBMCs, obtained from a patient who received antiretroviral therapy. The receptor was derived from an adult with HIV. The donor label of this sample is uncertain. V and J are TRBV9 and TRBJ1-2, with 8 bases identical to TRBD1. The CDR3 sequence is CASSVLTGEVGYGYTF. In nucleotides, the CDR3 is TGTGCCAGCAGTGTCCTGACAGGGGAGGTTGGGTATGGCTACACCTTC.